Below, 14 T cell receptor beta chains from the same sample are listed, as sequenced in a study of control samples from healthy donors and cancer patients. This table comes from immunoSEQ multiplex PCR, and its TCRdb copy is limited to in-frame clones, with some not included. The sample lists about 40,000 clones, 80% to 95% seen once, with around 4% in the top ten. Sequencing was performed on blood. The receptor set was obtained from a woman in her forties or fifties in good health.

The V and J genes are TRBV6-1 and TRBJ1-6; the D gene is possibly TRBD1 (6 bases). There are 17 residues in the CDR3. CDR1 is MNHNS and CDR2 is SASEGT in the germline V gene. Trimming took off 2 bases at V and 8 bases at J, with 19 bases between the two ends. CDR3 nucleotides: TGTGCCAGCAGTGAATGGGTAGGGGGGTATGGCGATTCACCCCTCCACTTT. Protein: CASSEWVGGYGDSPLHF.

This clone was recorded only once. The chain employs TRBV4-3 and TRBJ1-2; 8 bases agree with TRBD1. The CDR3 is made up of 17 amino acids. The germline gives CDR1 LGHNA, CDR2 YSLEER. The ends lost 0 bases at V and 8 bases at J; junction bases unmatched: 14. The CDR3 region is CASSQDALIGQGGGYTF. CDR3 in DNA: TGCGCCAGCAGCCAAGATGCACTCATCGGACAGGGCGGAGGCTACACCTTC.

The chain carries TRBV29-1 and TRBJ1-2; 7 nucleotides match TRBD1. Germline CDR1 reads SQVTM; CDR2 reads ANQGSEA. The trim removed 4 bases at V and 5 bases at J, leaving 10 bases unmatched. This CDR3 is built from 14 residues. The CDR3 bases are TGCAGCGTTGCCATGCGAACAGGGGATTATGGCTACACCTTC. Its protein product is CSVAMRTGDYGYTF.

The gene calls are TRBV5-5 and TRBJ2-5; perhaps TRBD1 as D (6 bases). This CDR3 is 13 amino acids long. V was pared by 3 bases and J by 4 bases, with 10 bases between. Germline values: CDR1 SGHKS, CDR2 YYEKEE (reference sequence). In DNA, the CDR3 is TGTGCCAGCAGCTCGGACAGACGAGAGACCCAGTACTTC. It translates to CASSSDRRETQYF.

This rearrangement joins TRBV7-6 to TRBJ1-2; a weak D match, TRBD1 (5 bases). Germline V gives CDR1 SGHVS, CDR2 FNYEAQ. Trimming cost V 5 bases and J 4 bases, with 14 bases left between them. This CDR3 has 14 amino acids. This CDR3 is CASSNLGVGYGYTF. CDR3 in DNA: TGTGCCAGCAGCAACCTGGGGGTTGGCTATGGCTACACCTTC.

The chain joins TRBV3-1 (or the pseudogene TRBV3-2) to TRBJ1-5; 7 bases are a match to TRBD1. Germline V gene sequence: CDR1 LGHDT, CDR2 YNNKEL (reference sequence). CDR3 size: 15 residues. Trimming cost V 1 base and J 4 bases; bases outside gene matches: 4. DNA of the CDR3: TGTGCCAGCAGCCAAGGCGGGACAGCGAATCAGCCCCAGCATTTT. Residues: CASSQGGTANQPQHF.

The chain uses TRBV6-5 and TRBJ1-5; a possible D gene is TRBD1 (5 bases). The germline gives CDR1 MNHEY, CDR2 SVGAGI. The V gene lost 6 bases and the J gene lost 2 bases, with 14 bases spanning the gap. CDR3 size: 15 residues. The CDR3 is CASRPDSPRNQPQHF. CDR3 nucleotide sequence: TGTGCCAGCAGACCTGACAGCCCTCGCAATCAGCCCCAGCATTTT.

The V gene is TRBV7-2, the J gene TRBJ2-2; the D gene is possibly TRBD2 (6 bases). CDR3 size: 16 residues. The ends were cut back, 8 bases at V and 0 bases at J, with 16 bases in the middle. Per the germline V gene, CDR1 is SGHTA and CDR2 is FQGNSA. For the CDR3, the DNA is TGTGCCAGCGGCCAAATGGGACTCTCGAACACCGGGGAGCTGTTTTTT. Its protein is CASGQMGLSNTGELFF. The whole variable domain, filled in from reference TRBV7-2 and TRBJ2-2, reads GAGVSQSPSNKVTEKGKDVELRCDPISGHTALYWYRQSLGQGLEFLIYFQGNSAPDKSGLPSDRFSAERTGGSVSTLTIQRTQQEDSAVYLCASGQMGLSNTGELFFGEGSRLTVL.

V is TRBV11-2 and J is TRBJ1-4, with D unresolved. The CDR3 is 17 amino acids. Per germline, CDR1 SGHAT and CDR2 FQNNGV. V gave up 4 bases and J gave up 7 bases, with 22 bases separating them. The CDR3 sequence: CASSSLRNSGLREKLFF. As DNA, the CDR3 is TGTGCCAGCAGCTCACTAAGAAACTCTGGACTTCGTGAAAAACTGTTTTTT.

The V and J genes are TRBV23-1 and TRBJ1-4; a weak D match, TRBD1 (5 bases). TRBV23-1 is an ORF, with its function uncertain. CDR3 length: 14 amino acids. The ends were cut back, 2 bases at V and 13 bases at J, with 17 bases in the middle. The CDR3 sequence: CASSQPGPGAGLFF. The CDR3 DNA follows: TGCGCCAGCAGTCAACCAGGGCCCGGCGCAGGACTGTTTTTT.

This clone appeared a single time. The V call is TRBV6-1, the J call TRBJ2-5; TRBD1 or TRBD2 may be the D gene (5 bases each). Germline values: CDR1 MNHNS, CDR2 SASEGT. Between the trimmed V and J ends, which lost 6 bases and 5 bases, there was a span of 13 bases. This CDR3 region has 13 residues. CDR3 nucleotide sequence: TGTGCCAGCAGCCCTCAGGGACGGGAGACCCAGTACTTC. This codes for CASSPQGRETQYF.

Only one count was recorded for this clone. The chain has TRBV24-1 and TRBJ2-3, with unresolved D. Germline V CDR1 and CDR2: KGHDR, SFDVKD. Trimming pared 7 bases from V and 1 base from J, leaving 8 bases between. The CDR3 totals 13 residues. The CDR3 reads CATRDRRTDTQYF. CDR3 DNA: TGTGCCACCAGGGATAGACGCACAGATACGCAGTATTTT.

This clone appeared a few times. This chain links TRBV7-2 with TRBJ1-1; D possibly corresponds to TRBD1 (6 bases). Germline V gives CDR1 SGHTA, CDR2 FQGNSA. This CDR3 has 14 residues. Trimming removed 0 bases at V and 10 bases at J, with 15 bases between. CDR3 DNA: TGTGCCAGCAGCTTAGCGACCGGGGGGCGCGCAGCTTTCTTT. Its protein is CASSLATGGRAAFF. Drawing the rest from reference TRBV7-2 and TRBJ1-1, the complete variable domain is GAGVSQSPSNKVTEKGKDVELRCDPISGHTALYWYRQSLGQGLEFLIYFQGNSAPDKSGLPSDRFSAERTGGSVSTLTIQRTQQEDSAVYLCASSLATGGRAAFFGQGTRLTVV.

The chain employs TRBV7-2 and TRBJ2-7; a weak D match, TRBD2 (5 bases). Per the germline V gene, CDR1 is SGHTA and CDR2 is FQGNSA. Trimming pared 4 bases from V and 2 bases from J, leaving 15 bases between. CDR3 length: 15 amino acids. The CDR3 DNA reads TGTGCCAGCAGCTCCGCGGGCGTGGTAGCCTACGAGCAGTACTTC. Its protein product is CASSSAGVVAYEQYF.